What follows describes a single TCR beta chain. Its specificity is unknown. The data are from a study of vaccination and CD4 T cells after COVID-19. Study results and limitations: Recorded median SARS-CoV-2-reactive clonotype numbers increased from approximately 21 to 40 without reaching significance. In convalescent patients, a median roughly 86% of reactive clones appeared only post-vaccination.

The Oncomine TCR Beta short-read assay sequenced DNA from cultured CD4+ T cells. The source of extracted genomic DNA was cultured CD4+ T cells. TCRdb called the PCR reads again in MiXCR, with one record for every CDR3 protein. The data contain about 7,500 distinct CDR3 sequences, more than 35% of them seen just once; the ten biggest clones take up around 13%. CDR1 SGHTA and CDR2 FQGNSA come from the germline V gene. The CDR3 sequence is 16 residues long. Trimming stripped 4 bases from V and 3 bases from J, with 18 bases between. The treatment here: roughly 10-day PBMC culture with coronavirus spike peptide pools or control peptides (ViraFEST assay). The unexposed donor provided CD4+ T cells, which were taken before the COVID-19 pandemic (2011-2018). Following expansion of antigen-specific T cells with peptide pools, ViraFEST then sequenced TCRs.

The sequencing sample was made of CD4+ T cells from blood, cultured in vitro. This receptor was taken from a human donor in good health. The chain combines TRBV7-2 with TRBJ1-2; a possible D gene is TRBD1 (6 bases). The CDR3 is CASSSRTDPIYYGYTF. The CDR3 nucleotides are TGTGCCAGCAGCTCGAGGACAGACCCAATATACTATGGCTACACCTTC. Supplemented by reference TRBV7-2 and TRBJ1-2, the full variable domain reads GAGVSQSPSNKVTEKGKDVELRCDPISGHTALYWYRQSLGQGLEFLIYFQGNSAPDKSGLPSDRFSAERTGGSVSTLTIQRTQQEDSAVYLCASSSRTDPIYYGYTFGSGTRLTVV.